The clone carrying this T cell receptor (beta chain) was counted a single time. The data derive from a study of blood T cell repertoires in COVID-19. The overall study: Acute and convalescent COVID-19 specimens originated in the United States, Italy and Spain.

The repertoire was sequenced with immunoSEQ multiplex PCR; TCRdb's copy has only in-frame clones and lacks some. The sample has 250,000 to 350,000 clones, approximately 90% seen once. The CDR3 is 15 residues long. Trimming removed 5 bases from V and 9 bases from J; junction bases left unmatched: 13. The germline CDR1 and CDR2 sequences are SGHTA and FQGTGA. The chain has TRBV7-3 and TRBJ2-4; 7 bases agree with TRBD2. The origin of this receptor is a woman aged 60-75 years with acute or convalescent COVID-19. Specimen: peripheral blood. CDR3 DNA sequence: TGTGCCAGCAGCCCAGCGTTGGGAGGGATGAGCATTCAGTACTTC. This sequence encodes CASSPALGGMSIQYF.